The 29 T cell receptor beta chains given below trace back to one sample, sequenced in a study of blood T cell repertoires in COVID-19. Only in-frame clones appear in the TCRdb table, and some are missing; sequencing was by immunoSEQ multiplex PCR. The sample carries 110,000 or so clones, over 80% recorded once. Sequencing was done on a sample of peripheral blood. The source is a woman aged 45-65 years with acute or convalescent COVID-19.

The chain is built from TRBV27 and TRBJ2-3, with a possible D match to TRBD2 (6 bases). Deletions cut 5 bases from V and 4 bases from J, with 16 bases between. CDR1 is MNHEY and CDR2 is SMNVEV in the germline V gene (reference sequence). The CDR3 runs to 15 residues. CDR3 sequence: CASSTRRAFADTQYF. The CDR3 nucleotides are TGTGCCAGCAGTACCCGGAGGGCCTTCGCAGATACGCAGTATTTT.

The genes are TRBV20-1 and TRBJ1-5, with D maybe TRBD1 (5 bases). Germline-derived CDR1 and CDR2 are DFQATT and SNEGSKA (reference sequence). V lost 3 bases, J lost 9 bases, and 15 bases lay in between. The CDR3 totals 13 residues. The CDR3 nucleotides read TGCAGTGCTAGTGGGGGGGAAAGTTGGCCCCAGCATTTT. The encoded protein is CSASGGESWPQHF.

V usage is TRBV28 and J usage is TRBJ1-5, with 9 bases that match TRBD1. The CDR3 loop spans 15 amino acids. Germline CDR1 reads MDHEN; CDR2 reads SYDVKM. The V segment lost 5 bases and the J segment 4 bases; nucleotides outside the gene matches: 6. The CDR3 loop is CASSQTGGKNQPQHF. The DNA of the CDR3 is TGTGCCAGCAGTCAGACAGGGGGTAAAAATCAGCCCCAGCATTTT.

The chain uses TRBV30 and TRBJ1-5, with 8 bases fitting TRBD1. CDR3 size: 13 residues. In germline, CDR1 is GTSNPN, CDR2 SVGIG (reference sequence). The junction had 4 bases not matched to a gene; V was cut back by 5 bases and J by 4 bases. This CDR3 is CAWSRDRNQPQHF. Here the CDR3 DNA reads TGTGCCTGGTCCCGGGACAGGAATCAGCCCCAGCATTTT.

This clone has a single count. The CDR3 nucleotides are TGTGCCAGCAGCTTCGCCCTAGCGGGATCGAACACCGGGGAGCTGTTTTTT. It encodes CASSFALAGSNTGELFF. The chain links TRBV5-4 to TRBJ2-2; 9 bases agree with TRBD2. The germline V gene encodes CDR1 SGHNT and CDR2 YYREEE (reference sequence). The ends lost 2 bases at V and 0 bases at J; junction bases unmatched: 5. The CDR3 extends over 17 amino acids.

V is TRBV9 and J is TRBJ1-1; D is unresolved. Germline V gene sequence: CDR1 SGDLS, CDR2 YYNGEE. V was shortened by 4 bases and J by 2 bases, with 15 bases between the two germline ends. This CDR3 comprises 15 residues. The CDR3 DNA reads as TGTGCCAGCAGCCCTGATGGGCAGAGTAACACTGAAGCTTTCTTT. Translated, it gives CASSPDGQSNTEAFF.

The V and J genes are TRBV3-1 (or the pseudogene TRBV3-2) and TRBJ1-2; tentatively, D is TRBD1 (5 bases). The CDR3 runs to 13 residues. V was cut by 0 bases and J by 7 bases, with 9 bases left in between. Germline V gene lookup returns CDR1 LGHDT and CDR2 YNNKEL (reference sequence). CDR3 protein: CASSQDGTGGYTF. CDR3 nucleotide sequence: TGTGCCAGCAGCCAAGATGGAACAGGTGGCTACACCTTC.

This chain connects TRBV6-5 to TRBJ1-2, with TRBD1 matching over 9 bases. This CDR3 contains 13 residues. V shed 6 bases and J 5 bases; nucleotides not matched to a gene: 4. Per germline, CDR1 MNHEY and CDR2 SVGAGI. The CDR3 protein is CASRRQGEYGYTF. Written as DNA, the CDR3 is TGTGCCAGCAGGCGACAGGGGGAGTATGGCTACACCTTC.

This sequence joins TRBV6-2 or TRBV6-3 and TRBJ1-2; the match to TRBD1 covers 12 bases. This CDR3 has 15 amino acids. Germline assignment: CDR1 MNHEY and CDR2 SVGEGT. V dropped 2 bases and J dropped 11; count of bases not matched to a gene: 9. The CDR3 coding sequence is TGTGCCAGCAGTTACCGCGTCCCGGGACAGGGGGCGTACACCTTC. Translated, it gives CASSYRVPGQGAYTF.

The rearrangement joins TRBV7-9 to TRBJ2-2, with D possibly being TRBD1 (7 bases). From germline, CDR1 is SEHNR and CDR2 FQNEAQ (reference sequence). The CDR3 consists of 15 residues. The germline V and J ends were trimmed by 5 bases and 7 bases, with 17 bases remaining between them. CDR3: CASSLPTGRSGELFF. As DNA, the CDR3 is TGTGCCAGCAGCCTACCGACAGGGAGGAGCGGGGAGCTGTTTTTT. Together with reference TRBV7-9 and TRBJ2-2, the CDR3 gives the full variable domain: DTGVSQNPRHKITKRGQNVTFRCDPISEHNRLYWYRQTLGQGPEFLTYFQNEAQLEKSRLLSDRFSAERPKGSFSTLEIQRTEQGDSAMYLCASSLPTGRSGELFFGEGSRLTVL.

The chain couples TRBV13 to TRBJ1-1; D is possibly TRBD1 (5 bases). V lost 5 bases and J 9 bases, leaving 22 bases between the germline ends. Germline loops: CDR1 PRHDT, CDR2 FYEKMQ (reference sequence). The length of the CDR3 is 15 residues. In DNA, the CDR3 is TGTGCCAGCAGCACCCGGGAGGGGCTCGCTATCAAAGCTTTCTTT. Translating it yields CASSTREGLAIKAFF.

CDR3 DNA sequence: TGTGCCAGCAGCGACGGGACAGGCCTTGGCAATCAGCCCCAGCATTTT. It specifies CASSDGTGLGNQPQHF. The genes are TRBV7-8 and TRBJ1-5, with TRBD1 identical over 8 bases. The CDR3 runs 16 residues. With 5 bases clipped from V and 2 bases from J, the junction kept 8 bases outside the gene matches. Germline CDR1 SGHVS, CDR2 FQNEAQ.

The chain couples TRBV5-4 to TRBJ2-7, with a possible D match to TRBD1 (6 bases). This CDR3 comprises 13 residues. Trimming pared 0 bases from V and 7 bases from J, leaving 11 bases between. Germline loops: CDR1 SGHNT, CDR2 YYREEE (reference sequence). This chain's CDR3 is CASSLDGQREQYF. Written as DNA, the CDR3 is TGTGCCAGCAGCTTGGACGGACAGAGGGAGCAGTACTTC.

For the CDR3, the DNA is TGTGCCAGCAGCCCCGAGGGACAGGGAAACACTGAAGCTTTCTTT. Amino acids: CASSPEGQGNTEAFF. This chain uses TRBV5-6 with TRBJ1-1, with 9 positions matching TRBD1. Germline V gene lookup returns CDR1 SGHDT and CDR2 YYEEEE. Unmatched junction bases numbered 6, after V lost 4 bases and J lost 2 bases. The CDR3 length is 15 residues.

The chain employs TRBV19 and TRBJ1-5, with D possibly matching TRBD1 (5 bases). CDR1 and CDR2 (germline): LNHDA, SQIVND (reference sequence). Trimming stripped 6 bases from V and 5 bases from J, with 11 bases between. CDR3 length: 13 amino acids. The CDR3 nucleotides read TGTGCCAGTAGCCTAGACAGAGATCAGCCCCAGCATTTT. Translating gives CASSLDRDQPQHF. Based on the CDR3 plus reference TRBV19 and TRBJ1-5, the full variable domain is DGGITQSPKYLFRKEGQNVTLSCEQNLNHDAMYWYRQDPGQGLRLIYYSQIVNDFQKGDIAEGYSVSREKKESFPLTVTSAQKNPTAFYLCASSLDRDQPQHFGDGTRLSIL.

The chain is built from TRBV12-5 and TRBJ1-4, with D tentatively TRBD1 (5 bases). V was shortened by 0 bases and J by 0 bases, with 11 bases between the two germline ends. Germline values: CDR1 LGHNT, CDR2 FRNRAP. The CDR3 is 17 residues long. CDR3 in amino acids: CASGLVLTGATNEKLFF. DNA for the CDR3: TGTGCTAGTGGTTTGGTACTTACGGGGGCAACTAATGAAAAACTGTTTTTT. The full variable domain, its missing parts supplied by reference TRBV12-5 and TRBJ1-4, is DARVTQTPRHKVTEMGQEVTMRCQPILGHNTVFWYRQTMMQGLELLAYFRNRAPLDDSGMPKDRFSAEMPDATLATLKIQPSEPRDSAVYFCASGLVLTGATNEKLFFGSGTQLSVL.

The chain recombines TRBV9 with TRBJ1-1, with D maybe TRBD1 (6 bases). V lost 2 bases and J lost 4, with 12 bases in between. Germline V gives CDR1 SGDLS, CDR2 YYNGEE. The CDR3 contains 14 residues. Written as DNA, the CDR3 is TGTGCCAGCAGCGTCGGACAGAGCGCCACTGAAGCTTTCTTT. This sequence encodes CASSVGQSATEAFF.

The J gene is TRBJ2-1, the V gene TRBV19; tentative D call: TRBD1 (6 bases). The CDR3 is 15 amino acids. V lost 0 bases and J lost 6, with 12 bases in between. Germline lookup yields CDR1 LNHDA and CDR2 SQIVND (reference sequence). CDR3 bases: TGTGCCAGTAGTATAGAAGGGGGTGAATTCAATGAGCAGTTCTTC. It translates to CASSIEGGEFNEQFF.

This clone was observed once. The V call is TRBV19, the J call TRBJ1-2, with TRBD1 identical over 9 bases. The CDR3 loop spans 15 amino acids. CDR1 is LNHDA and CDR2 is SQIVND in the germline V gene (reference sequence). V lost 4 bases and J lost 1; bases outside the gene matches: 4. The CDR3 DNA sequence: TGTGCCAGTAGTACCGGGACAGGGTTTAACTATGGCTACACCTTC. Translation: CASSTGTGFNYGYTF. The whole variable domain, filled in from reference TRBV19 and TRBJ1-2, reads DGGITQSPKYLFRKEGQNVTLSCEQNLNHDAMYWYRQDPGQGLRLIYYSQIVNDFQKGDIAEGYSVSREKKESFPLTVTSAQKNPTAFYLCASSTGTGFNYGYTFGSGTRLTVV.

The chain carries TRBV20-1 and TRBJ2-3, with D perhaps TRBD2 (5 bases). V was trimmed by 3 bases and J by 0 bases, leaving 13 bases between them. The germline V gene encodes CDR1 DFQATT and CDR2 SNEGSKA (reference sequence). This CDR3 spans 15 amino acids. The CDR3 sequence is CSASTSGASTDTQYF. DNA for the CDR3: TGCAGTGCTAGTACAAGCGGTGCTAGCACAGATACGCAGTATTTT.

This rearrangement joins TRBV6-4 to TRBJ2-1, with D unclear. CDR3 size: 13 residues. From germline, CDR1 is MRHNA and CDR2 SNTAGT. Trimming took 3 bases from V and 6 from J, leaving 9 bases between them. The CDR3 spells CASSDLPFNEQFF. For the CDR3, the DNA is TGTGCCAGCAGTGATCTTCCTTTCAATGAGCAGTTCTTC.

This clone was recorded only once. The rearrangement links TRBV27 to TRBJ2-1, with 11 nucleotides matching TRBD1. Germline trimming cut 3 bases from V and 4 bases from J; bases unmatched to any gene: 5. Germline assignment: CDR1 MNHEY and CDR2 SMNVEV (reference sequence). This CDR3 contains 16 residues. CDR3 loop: CASSFIGTGGYNEQFF. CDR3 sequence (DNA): TGTGCCAGCAGTTTTATAGGGACAGGGGGATACAATGAGCAGTTCTTC.

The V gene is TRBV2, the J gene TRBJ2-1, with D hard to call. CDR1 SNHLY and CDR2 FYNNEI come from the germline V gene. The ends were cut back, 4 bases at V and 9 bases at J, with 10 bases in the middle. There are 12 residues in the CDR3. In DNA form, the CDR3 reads TGTGCCAGCAGTGTGGGTCGAGGTGAGCAGTTCTTC. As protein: CASSVGRGEQFF.

The CDR3 sequence: CASSFSGSGANVLTF. DNA for the CDR3: TGCGCCAGCAGCTTTTCGGGCTCTGGGGCCAACGTCCTGACTTTC. The rearrangement uses TRBV5-1 and TRBJ2-6; no reliable D call. The length of the CDR3 is 15 residues. V was cut by 2 bases and J by 0 bases, with 6 bases left in between. Germline CDR1 SGHRS, CDR2 YFSETQ.

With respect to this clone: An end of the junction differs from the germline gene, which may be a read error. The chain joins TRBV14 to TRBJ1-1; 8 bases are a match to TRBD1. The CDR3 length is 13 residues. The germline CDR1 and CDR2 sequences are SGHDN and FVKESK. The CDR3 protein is CASRQTGGTEAFF. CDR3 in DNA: TGTGCCAGCCGCCAAACAGGGGGCACTGAAGCTTTCTTT.

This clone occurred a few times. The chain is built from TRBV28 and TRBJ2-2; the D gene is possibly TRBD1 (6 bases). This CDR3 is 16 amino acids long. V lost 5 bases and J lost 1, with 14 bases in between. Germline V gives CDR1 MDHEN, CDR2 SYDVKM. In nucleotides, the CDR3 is TGTGCCAGCAGTCGCCGAACAGGGATGAACACCGGGGAGCTGTTTTTT. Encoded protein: CASSRRTGMNTGELFF.

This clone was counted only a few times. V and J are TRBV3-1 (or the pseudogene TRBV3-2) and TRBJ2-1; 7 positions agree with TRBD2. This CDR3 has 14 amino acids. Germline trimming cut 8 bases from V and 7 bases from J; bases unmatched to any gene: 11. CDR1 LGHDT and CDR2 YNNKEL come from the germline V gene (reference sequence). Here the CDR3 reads CASFDGRIPNEQFF. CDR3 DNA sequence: TGTGCCAGCTTCGACGGGAGGATTCCGAATGAGCAGTTCTTC.

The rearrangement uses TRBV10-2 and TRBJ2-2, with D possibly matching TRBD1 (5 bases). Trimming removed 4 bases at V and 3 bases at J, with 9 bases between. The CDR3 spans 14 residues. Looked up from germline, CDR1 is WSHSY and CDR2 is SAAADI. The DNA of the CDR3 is TGCGCCAGCAGTGGACAGAAGTACACCGGGGAGCTGTTTTTT. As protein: CASSGQKYTGELFF.

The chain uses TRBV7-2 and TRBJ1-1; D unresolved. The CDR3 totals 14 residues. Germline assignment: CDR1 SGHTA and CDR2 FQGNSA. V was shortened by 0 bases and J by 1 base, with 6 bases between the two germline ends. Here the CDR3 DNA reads TGTGCCAGCAGCTTAGCCCGACAGAACACTGAAGCTTTCTTT. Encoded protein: CASSLARQNTEAFF.